Following are 3 T cell receptor beta chains from one sample sequenced in a study of OX40 agonist ivuxolimab in advanced cancers. Produced via immunoSEQ multiplex PCR; TCRdb's table is partial and in-frame only. The sample lists about 17,000 clones, roughly 87% occurring once. Specimen: CD4+ or CD8+ T cells sorted from blood, collected in a trial of the OX40 agonist ivuxolimab. The receptor source for this set is an adult with an advanced solid tumor such as melanoma, head and neck, liver or kidney cancer.

This clone was detected a few times. The chain combines TRBV19 with TRBJ1-6; weak D call: TRBD1 (6 bases). The length of the CDR3 is 15 residues. The V gene's germline CDR1 is LNHDA and CDR2 SQIVND (reference sequence). V was cut by 7 bases and J by 7 bases, with 17 bases left in between. The CDR3 loop is CASTPGGLTNSPLHF. The CDR3 bases are TGTGCCAGTACCCCCGGGGGGCTCACGAATTCACCCCTCCACTTT.

The chain is built from TRBV5-1 and TRBJ1-2, with D maybe TRBD1 (6 bases). The CDR3 extends over 17 amino acids. Trimming shortened V by 0 bases and J by 4 bases, and 19 bases separated the two germline ends. CDR1 SGHRS and CDR2 YFSETQ come from the germline V gene. The CDR3 sequence is CASSLEIGMGASYGYTF. In nucleotides, the CDR3 is TGCGCCAGCAGCTTGGAGATCGGTATGGGGGCGAGCTATGGCTACACCTTC.

V and J are TRBV4-1 and TRBJ1-5, with D possibly TRBD1 on 6 matching bases. CDR1 is MGHRA and CDR2 is YSYEKL in the germline V gene. This CDR3 is built from 15 residues. V lost 4 bases and J lost 0, with 10 bases in between. As DNA, the CDR3 is TGCGCCAGCAGCCCTCGGGACATTAGCAATCAGCCCCAGCATTTT. It yields the protein CASSPRDISNQPQHF.